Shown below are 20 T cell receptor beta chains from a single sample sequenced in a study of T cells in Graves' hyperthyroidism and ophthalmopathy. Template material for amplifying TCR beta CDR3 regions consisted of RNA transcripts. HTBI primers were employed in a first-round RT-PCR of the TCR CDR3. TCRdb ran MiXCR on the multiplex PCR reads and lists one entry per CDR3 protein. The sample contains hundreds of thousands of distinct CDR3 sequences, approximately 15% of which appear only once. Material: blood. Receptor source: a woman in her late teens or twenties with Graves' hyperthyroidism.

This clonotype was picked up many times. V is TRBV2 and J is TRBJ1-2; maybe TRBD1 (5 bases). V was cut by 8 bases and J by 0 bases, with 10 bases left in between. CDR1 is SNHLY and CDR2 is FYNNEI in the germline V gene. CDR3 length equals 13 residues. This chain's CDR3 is CASGGGTNYGYTF. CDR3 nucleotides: TGTGCCAGCGGGGGAGGGACTAACTATGGCTACACCTTC.

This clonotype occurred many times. As DNA, the CDR3 is TGTGCCAGCAGCTTAGTCAGCGATGAGCAGTTCTTC. Protein product: CASSLVSDEQFF. The gene calls are TRBV11-2 and TRBJ2-1, with no clear D. The CDR3 loop spans 12 amino acids. V was trimmed by 1 base and J by 8 bases, leaving 6 bases between them. Per the germline V gene, CDR1 is SGHAT and CDR2 is FQNNGV.

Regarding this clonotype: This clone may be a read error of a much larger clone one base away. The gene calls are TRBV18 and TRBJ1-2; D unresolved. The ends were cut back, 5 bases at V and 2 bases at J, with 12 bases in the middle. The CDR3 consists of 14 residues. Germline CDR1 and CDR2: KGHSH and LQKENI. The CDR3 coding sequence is TGTGCCAGCTCAGGAGGGTGGCGGAACTATGGCTACACCTTC. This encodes CASSGGWRNYGYTF.

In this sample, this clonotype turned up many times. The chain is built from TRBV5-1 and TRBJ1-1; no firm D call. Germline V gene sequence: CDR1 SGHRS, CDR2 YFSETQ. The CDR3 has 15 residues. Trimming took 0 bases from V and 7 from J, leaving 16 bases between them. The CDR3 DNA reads TGCGCCAGCAGCTTGGCAGACGGCGTAATCGGTGAAGCTTTCTTT. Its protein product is CASSLADGVIGEAFF.

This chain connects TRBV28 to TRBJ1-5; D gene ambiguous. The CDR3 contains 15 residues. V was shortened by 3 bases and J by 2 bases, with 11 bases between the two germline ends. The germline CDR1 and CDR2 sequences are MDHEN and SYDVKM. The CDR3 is CASSFPGNGNQPQHF. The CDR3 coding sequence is TGTGCCAGCAGTTTTCCGGGGAACGGCAATCAGCCCCAGCATTTT.

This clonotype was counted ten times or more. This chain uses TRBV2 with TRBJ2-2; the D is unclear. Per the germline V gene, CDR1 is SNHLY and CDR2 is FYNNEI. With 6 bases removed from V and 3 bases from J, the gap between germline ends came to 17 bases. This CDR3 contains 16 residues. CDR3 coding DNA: TGTGCCAGCAGCCCTGGTTGGGCGATGGACACCGGGGAGCTGTTTTTT. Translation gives CASSPGWAMDTGELFF.

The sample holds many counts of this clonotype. The DNA of the CDR3 is TGTGCCAGCCGGGAAGGGGCTCCCTACGAGCAGTACTTC. Translation: CASREGAPYEQYF. The chain has TRBV18 and TRBJ2-7, with D perhaps being TRBD1 or TRBD2 (5 bases each). The CDR3 sequence is 13 residues long. The germline CDR1 and CDR2 sequences are KGHSH and LQKENI. Trimming left V 8 bases short and J 2 bases short, with 13 bases between.

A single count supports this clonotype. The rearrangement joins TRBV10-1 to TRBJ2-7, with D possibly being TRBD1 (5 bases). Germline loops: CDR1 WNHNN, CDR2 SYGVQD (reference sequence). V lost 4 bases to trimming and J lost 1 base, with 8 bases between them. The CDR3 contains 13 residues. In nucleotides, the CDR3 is TGCGCCAGCAGTGGACCAGGGTCCTACGAGCAGTACTTC. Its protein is CASSGPGSYEQYF.

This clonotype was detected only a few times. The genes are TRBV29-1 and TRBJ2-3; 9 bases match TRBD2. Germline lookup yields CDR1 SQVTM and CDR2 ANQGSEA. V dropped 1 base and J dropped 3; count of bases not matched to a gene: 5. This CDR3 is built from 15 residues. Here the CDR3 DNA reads TGCAGCGTTGAAGTGCCTAGCGGGGAGACAGATACGCAGTATTTT. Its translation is CSVEVPSGETDTQYF.

CDR3 protein: CASSQGTGVVETQYF. The CDR3 DNA reads TGTGCCAGCAGCCAAGGTACAGGGGTGGTAGAGACCCAGTACTTC. The J gene is TRBJ2-5, the V gene TRBV6-2 or TRBV6-3, with TRBD1 matching 7 bases. The CDR3 sequence is 15 residues long. The V gene's germline CDR1 is MNHEY and CDR2 SVGEGT. V lost 6 bases and J lost 4; bases outside the gene matches: 11.

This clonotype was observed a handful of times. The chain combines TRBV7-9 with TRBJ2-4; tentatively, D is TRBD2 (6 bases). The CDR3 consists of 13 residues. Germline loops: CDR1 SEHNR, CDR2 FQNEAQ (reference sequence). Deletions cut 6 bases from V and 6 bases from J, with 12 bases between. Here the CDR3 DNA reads TGTGCCAGCAGGCCCCTCGGGGGAAACATTCAGTACTTC. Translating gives CASRPLGGNIQYF.

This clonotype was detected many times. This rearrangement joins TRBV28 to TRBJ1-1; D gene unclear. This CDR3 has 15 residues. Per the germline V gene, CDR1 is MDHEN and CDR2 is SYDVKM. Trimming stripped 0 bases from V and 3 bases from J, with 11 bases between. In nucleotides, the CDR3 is TGTGCCAGCAGTTTATGGGGCATTACGGACACTGAAGCTTTCTTT. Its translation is CASSLWGITDTEAFF.

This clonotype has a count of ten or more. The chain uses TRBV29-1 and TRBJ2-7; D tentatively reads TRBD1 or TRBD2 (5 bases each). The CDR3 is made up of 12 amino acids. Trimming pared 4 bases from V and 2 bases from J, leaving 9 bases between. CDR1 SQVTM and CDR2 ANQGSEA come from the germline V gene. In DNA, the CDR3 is TGCAGCGTTGGGGGACCCACCTACGAGCAGTACTTC. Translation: CSVGGPTYEQYF.

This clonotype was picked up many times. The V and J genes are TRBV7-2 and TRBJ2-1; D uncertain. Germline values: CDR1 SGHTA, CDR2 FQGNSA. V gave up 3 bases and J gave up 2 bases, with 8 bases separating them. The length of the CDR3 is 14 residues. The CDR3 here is CASSLMIPYNEQFF. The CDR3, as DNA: TGTGCCAGCAGCTTGATGATCCCCTACAATGAGCAGTTCTTC.

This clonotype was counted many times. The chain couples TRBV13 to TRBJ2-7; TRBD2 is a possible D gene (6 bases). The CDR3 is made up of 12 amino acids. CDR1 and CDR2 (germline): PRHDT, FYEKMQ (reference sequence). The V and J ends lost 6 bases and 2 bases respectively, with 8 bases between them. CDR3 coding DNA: TGTGCCAGCAGTTGGGGGGCCTACGAGCAGTACTTC. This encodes CASSWGAYEQYF.

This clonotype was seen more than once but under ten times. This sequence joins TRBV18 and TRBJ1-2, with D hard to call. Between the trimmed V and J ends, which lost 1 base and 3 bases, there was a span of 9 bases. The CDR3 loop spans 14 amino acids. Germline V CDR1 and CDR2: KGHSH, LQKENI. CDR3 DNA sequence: TGTGCCAGCTCACCACTCGACGGAGACTATGGCTACACCTTC. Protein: CASSPLDGDYGYTF.

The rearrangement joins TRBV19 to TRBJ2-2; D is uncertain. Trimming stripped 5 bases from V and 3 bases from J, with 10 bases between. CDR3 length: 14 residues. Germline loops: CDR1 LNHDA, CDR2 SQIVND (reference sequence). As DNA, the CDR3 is TGTGCCAGTAGTTCCAGCGTGGACACCGGGGAGCTGTTTTTT. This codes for CASSSSVDTGELFF.

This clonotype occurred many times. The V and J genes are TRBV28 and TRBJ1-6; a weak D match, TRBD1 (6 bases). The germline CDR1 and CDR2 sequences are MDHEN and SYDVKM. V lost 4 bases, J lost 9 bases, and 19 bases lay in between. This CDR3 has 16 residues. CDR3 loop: CASSSPQGSLGSPLHF. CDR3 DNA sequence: TGTGCCAGCAGTTCCCCCCAGGGGTCGTTAGGTTCACCCCTCCACTTT.

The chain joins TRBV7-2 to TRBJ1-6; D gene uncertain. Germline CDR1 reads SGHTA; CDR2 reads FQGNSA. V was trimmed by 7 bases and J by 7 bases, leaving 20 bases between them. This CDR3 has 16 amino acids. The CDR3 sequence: CASNFFGRAINSPLHF. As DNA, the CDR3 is TGTGCCAGCAACTTCTTCGGACGCGCAATCAATTCACCCCTCCACTTT.

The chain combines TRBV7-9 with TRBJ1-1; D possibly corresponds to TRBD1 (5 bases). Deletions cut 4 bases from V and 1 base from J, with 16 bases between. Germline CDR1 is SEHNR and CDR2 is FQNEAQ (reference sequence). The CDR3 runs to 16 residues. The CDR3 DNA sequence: TGTGCCAGCAGCTCTTCCCAGGGATTACCGAACACTGAAGCTTTCTTT. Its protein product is CASSSSQGLPNTEAFF.